Sequencing of this TCR beta chain was carried out in a study of T cells in Graves' hyperthyroidism and ophthalmopathy. RNA transcripts were the template for amplifying TCR beta CDR3 regions. When the TCR CDR3 underwent first-round RT-PCR, the HTBI primer set was used. TCRdb processed the multiplex PCR reads anew with MiXCR; each CDR3 protein has one entry. The sample holds nearly 750,000 distinct CDR3 sequences, 30% to 40% seen once. V lost 6 bases to trimming and J lost 0 bases, with 24 bases between them. CDR3 length equals 19 residues. Looked up from germline, CDR1 is SGHVS and CDR2 is FQNEAQ. The specimen was blood. The rearrangement joins TRBV7-8 to TRBJ1-5; no clear D gene. The receptor comes from a woman aged 40 to 50 with Graves' hyperthyroidism. The CDR3 loop reads CASSFVESTISYSNQPQHF. CDR3 DNA: TGTGCCAGCAGTTTCGTTGAGTCGACGATTAGCTATAGCAATCAGCCCCAGCATTTT.